This TCR beta chain originates from a study of T cell repertoires in cytomegalovirus infection. Whole-study findings and limits: HLA-C-restricted CMV-specific TCR beta clonotypes were dominant in the ex vivo response.

As to this clonotype: Its target is unknown.

TCRdb used MiXCR to reprocess the reads, holding one entry per CDR3 protein. In the table there are about 680,000 distinct CDR3 sequences, 20% to 25% of which are singletons. The CDR3 sequence is 16 residues long. The germline CDR1 and CDR2 sequences are DFQATT and SNEGSKA (reference sequence). The trim removed 6 bases at V and 1 base at J, leaving 7 bases unmatched. The chain recombines TRBV20-1 with TRBJ2-1; 12 nucleotides agree with TRBD2. The sample consisted of CD8+ T cells from PBMCs. The TCR originated in a human donor in good health (CMV status not recorded). Some clones in this sample may be carry-over from other donors' samples. The CDR3 DNA is TGCAGTGCAGGACTAGCGGGGCGGATTTCCTACAATGAGCAGTTCTTC. It translates to CSAGLAGRISYNEQFF.